One sample yielded the 32 T cell receptor beta chains listed below, sequenced in a study of T-cell reconstitution after alpha-beta-depleted transplantation in children. Preparation of the TCRbeta library involved a method that used unique molecular identifiers. TCRdb re-derived calls from the PCR reads in MiXCR, one entry per CDR3 protein. The repertoire consists of about 300,000 distinct CDR3 sequences, with 6% to 10% occurring once and the leading ten covering over 7.5%. For these TCRs, the target antigens are not known. Overall study results and limits: Hyperexpanded clones declined; after one year, newly produced T cells mostly supplied diversity.

Here the sequenced sample was peripheral blood, taken 360 days after TCRalphabeta/CD19-depleted stem cell transplant. Receptor source: a female patient aged 2-10 years who had a stem cell transplant for Fanconi anemia, so the T cells may come from the graft donor.

This chain uses TRBV27 with TRBJ1-6, with 8 bases identical to TRBD1. Germline trimming cut 2 bases from V and 10 bases from J; bases unmatched to any gene: 1. Germline lookup yields CDR1 MNHEY and CDR2 SMNVEV (reference sequence). CDR3 size: 13 residues. This CDR3 is CASSLHRGSPLHF. The CDR3 coding sequence is TGTGCCAGCAGTTTACACAGGGGGTCACCCCTCCACTTT.

This clonotype was counted at least ten times. The V call is TRBV20-1, the J call TRBJ2-1; 11 bases are shared with TRBD2. Germline CDR1 and CDR2: DFQATT and SNEGSKA (reference sequence). The trim removed 3 bases at V and 6 bases at J, leaving 10 bases unmatched. The CDR3 consists of 16 residues. This CDR3 is CSASPLLAGGTNEQFF. The CDR3 DNA is TGCAGTGCTAGTCCCCTTTTAGCGGGGGGGACCAATGAGCAGTTCTTC.

This clonotype turned up a few times. The chain is built from TRBV5-1 and TRBJ2-1, with a tentative D call TRBD2 (6 bases). Germline V lookup: CDR1 SGHRS, CDR2 YFSETQ. The CDR3 runs to 14 residues. Trimming shortened V by 3 bases and J by 7 bases, and 14 bases separated the two germline ends. The CDR3 is CASSSGTPGNEQFF. The CDR3 DNA reads as TGCGCCAGCAGCTCCGGGACTCCAGGGAATGAGCAGTTCTTC. The variable domain in full, with the rest retrieved from reference TRBV5-1 and TRBJ2-1, is KAGVTQTPRYLIKTRGQQVTLSCSPISGHRSVSWYQQTPGQGLQFLFEYFSETQRNKGNFPGRFSGRQFSNSRSEMNVSTLELGDSALYLCASSSGTPGNEQFFGPGTRLTVL.

Regarding this clonotype: A single base separates this from a much larger clone, so it may be a read error. The rearrangement joins TRBV11-2 to TRBJ2-1, with 7 bases identical to TRBD2. In germline, CDR1 is SGHAT, CDR2 FQNNGV. The ends lost 5 bases at V and 5 bases at J; junction bases unmatched: 24. This CDR3 spans 20 amino acids. The CDR3 DNA reads TGTGCCAGCAGCCTCCACTCCCCTAACGCACTAGCGTGGGATGACAATGAGCAGTTCTTC. As protein: CASSLHSPNALAWDDNEQFF.

There are many counts of this clonotype. The V and J genes are TRBV9 and TRBJ2-4; TRBD1 matches at 8 bases. CDR3 size: 18 residues. Looked up from germline, CDR1 is SGDLS and CDR2 is YYNGEE. V was pared by 0 bases and J by 9 bases, with 17 bases of the junction left unmatched. CDR3 loop: CASSVDVGGDRSQGIQYF. The DNA for the CDR3 is TGTGCCAGCAGCGTAGACGTTGGCGGGGACAGGTCTCAGGGCATTCAGTACTTC.

The V call is TRBV20-1, the J call TRBJ2-7; D perhaps matches TRBD1 (6 bases). V lost 2 bases to trimming and J lost 2 bases, with 13 bases between them. Germline lookup yields CDR1 DFQATT and CDR2 SNEGSKA (reference sequence). This CDR3 spans 14 amino acids. The CDR3 region is CSARRDTITYEQYF. The CDR3 DNA follows: TGCAGTGCTAGACGGGACACGATTACCTACGAGCAGTACTTC.

This clonotype turned up a few times. The rearrangement uses TRBV28 and TRBJ2-6; tentative D call: TRBD1 (6 bases). CDR3 length equals 19 residues. Trimming pared 2 bases from V and 4 bases from J, leaving 21 bases between. Germline loops: CDR1 MDHEN, CDR2 SYDVKM. This CDR3 is CASSLGTGRFLGGANVLTF. For the CDR3, the DNA is TGTGCCAGCAGTTTAGGAACAGGGCGCTTTTTGGGGGGGGCCAACGTCCTGACTTTC.

This clonotype was found a few times. J is TRBJ2-5 and V is TRBV27, with D uncertain. CDR1 is MNHEY and CDR2 is SMNVEV in the germline V gene (reference sequence). There are 15 residues in the CDR3. V lost 2 bases and J 4 bases, leaving 14 bases between the germline ends. The CDR3 nucleotides are TGTGCCAGCAGTTTAAATGGCGTAGCCGGAGAGACCCAGTACTTC. Its translation is CASSLNGVAGETQYF.

This clonotype has a count of ten or more. V usage is TRBV4-1 and J usage is TRBJ2-1, with no clear D. Germline V gives CDR1 MGHRA, CDR2 YSYEKL. This CDR3 is built from 17 residues. The V end lost 0 bases, the J end lost 0 bases, and 12 bases lay between the germline ends. In DNA form, the CDR3 reads TGCGCCAGCAGCCAAGATATTGCCTTCAGCTCCTACAATGAGCAGTTCTTC. This translates into CASSQDIAFSSYNEQFF.

This clonotype was counted a few times. The chain has TRBV5-1 and TRBJ1-2, with a weak D call TRBD1 (6 bases). Germline V gene sequence: CDR1 SGHRS, CDR2 YFSETQ. The CDR3 loop spans 15 amino acids. The V gene lost 4 bases and the J gene lost 5 bases, with 18 bases spanning the gap. The CDR3 here is CASSAGAPSLYGYTF. The CDR3 region has the DNA TGCGCCAGCAGCGCGGGGGCCCCTTCACTATATGGCTACACCTTC.

The sample holds many counts of this clonotype. The chain links TRBV28 to TRBJ2-7; D may correspond to TRBD1 or TRBD2 (5 bases each). Trimming stripped 5 bases from V and 3 bases from J, with 14 bases between. Looked up from germline, CDR1 is MDHEN and CDR2 is SYDVKM. CDR3 length: 14 amino acids. This chain's CDR3 is CASSGRDRYYEQYV. The CDR3 DNA is TGTGCCAGCAGTGGTAGGGACCGATACTACGAGCAGTACGTC.

The CDR3 reads CASSPIPGQGLGYTF. CDR3 DNA: TGCGCCAGCAGCCCTATCCCTGGACAGGGCCTCGGCTACACCTTC. The chain links TRBV5-1 to TRBJ1-2; 8 bases map to TRBD1. The CDR3 sequence is 15 residues long. Germline CDR1 SGHRS, CDR2 YFSETQ. V gave up 4 bases and J gave up 8 bases; unmatched junction bases: 13. Using reference TRBV5-1 and TRBJ1-2 for the parts outside the CDR3, the full variable domain is KAGVTQTPRYLIKTRGQQVTLSCSPISGHRSVSWYQQTPGQGLQFLFEYFSETQRNKGNFPGRFSGRQFSNSRSEMNVSTLELGDSALYLCASSPIPGQGLGYTFGSGTRLTVV.

A few counts support this clonotype. This chain joins TRBV7-2 and TRBJ1-1; D is perhaps TRBD1 (5 bases). Deletions cut 4 bases from V and 0 bases from J, with 12 bases between. Germline CDR1 reads SGHTA; CDR2 reads FQGNSA. The CDR3 runs 15 residues. In nucleotides, the CDR3 is TGTGCCAGCAGCTCTAGGGGACGTTTGAACACTGAAGCTTTCTTT. Protein: CASSSRGRLNTEAFF.

This clonotype was counted at least ten times. The chain carries TRBV7-9 and TRBJ1-1; D remains unclear. V was clipped by 5 bases and J by 0 bases, with 10 bases between them. The CDR3 runs to 14 residues. CDR1 is SEHNR, CDR2 FQNEAQ, per germline (reference sequence). CDR3 residues: CASSRIEVNTEAFF. CDR3 sequence (DNA): TGTGCCAGCAGCCGCATAGAGGTGAACACTGAAGCTTTCTTT.

A few counts support this clonotype. The rearrangement links TRBV9 to TRBJ1-2, with no clear D. The CDR3 totals 16 residues. V was shortened by 0 bases and J by 1 base, with 13 bases between the two germline ends. Germline loops: CDR1 SGDLS, CDR2 YYNGEE. The CDR3 DNA reads as TGTGCCAGCAGCGTAGGAAGGGAAGAGGGTAACTATGGCTACACCTTC. It codes for CASSVGREEGNYGYTF.

This clonotype appeared a few times. CDR3 residues: CASSSDTYTDTQYF. The DNA of the CDR3 is TGTGCCAGCAGTTCGGACACATACACAGATACGCAGTATTTT. V and J are TRBV6-5 and TRBJ2-3, with D maybe TRBD1 (5 bases). With 4 bases removed from V and 2 bases from J, the gap between germline ends came to 10 bases. Germline V lookup: CDR1 MNHEY, CDR2 SVGAGI. The CDR3 sequence is 14 residues long.

This clonotype was seen a handful of times. The rearrangement uses TRBV20-1 and TRBJ2-3; D uncertain. Germline CDR1 DFQATT, CDR2 SNEGSKA (reference sequence). V gave up 5 bases and J gave up 6 bases, with 9 bases separating them. The CDR3 length is 11 residues. For the CDR3, the DNA is TGCAGTGCTCAGACCGTGGATACGCAGTATTTT. Translated, it gives CSAQTVDTQYF.

This clonotype showed up many times. This chain uses TRBV10-3 with TRBJ2-2; unclear D gene. V shed 10 bases and J shed 6 bases, with 15 bases lying between them. The CDR3 has 13 amino acids. Germline assignment: CDR1 ENHRY and CDR2 SYGVKD. CDR3 protein: CASLDPGPGELFF. In nucleotides, the CDR3 is TGTGCCAGCCTAGACCCAGGCCCCGGGGAGCTGTTTTTT.

This clonotype was recorded at least ten times. The chain's CDR3 is CASSWLQGIWSGGTYNEQFF. In nucleotides, the CDR3 is TGCGCCAGCAGCTGGCTACAAGGAATATGGAGCGGGGGGACCTACAATGAGCAGTTCTTC. The chain carries TRBV5-1 and TRBJ2-1; TRBD2 aligns across 9 bases. CDR1 and CDR2 (germline): SGHRS, YFSETQ. CDR3 length: 20 amino acids. Trimming removed 3 bases from V and 2 bases from J; junction bases left unmatched: 18.

The V call is TRBV29-1, the J call TRBJ2-5, with D maybe TRBD2 (6 bases). The length of the CDR3 is 15 residues. CDR1 and CDR2 (germline): SQVTM, ANQGSEA. V was shortened by 4 bases and J by 1 base, with 16 bases between the two germline ends. The CDR3 loop reads CSVVSRETIQETQYF. DNA for the CDR3: TGCAGCGTTGTTTCCCGGGAGACTATCCAAGAGACCCAGTACTTC.

This clonotype appeared many times. The rearrangement joins TRBV20-1 to TRBJ2-7; TRBD1 agrees at 8 bases. This CDR3 has 18 amino acids. Germline CDR1 and CDR2: DFQATT and SNEGSKA (reference sequence). After removal of 4 bases from V and 4 bases from J, the junction contained 21 bases not matched to a gene. The CDR3 loop is CSAIGSGTGLNYQYEQYF. CDR3 nucleotides: TGCAGTGCTATCGGATCCGGGACAGGACTTAACTATCAGTACGAGCAGTACTTC.

The chain uses TRBV28 and TRBJ1-1, with a tentative D call TRBD1 (6 bases). The CDR3 extends over 16 amino acids. The germline gives CDR1 MDHEN, CDR2 SYDVKM. Deletions cut 5 bases from V and 11 bases from J, with 27 bases between. The CDR3 DNA reads TGTGCCAGCAGTCCCTCCTGGACGGTGAGGGGGGTAGGGGCTTTCTTT. Translated: CASSPSWTVRGVGAFF. The variable domain in full, completed from reference TRBV28 and TRBJ1-1, reads DVKVTQSSRYLVKRTGEKVFLECVQDMDHENMFWYRQDPGLGLRLIYFSYDVKMKEKGDIPEGYSVSREKKERFSLILESASTNQTSMYLCASSPSWTVRGVGAFFGQGTRLTVV.

This clonotype was counted ten times or more. The gene calls are TRBV15 and TRBJ1-6; no definite D call. This CDR3 spans 15 amino acids. The germline V gene encodes CDR1 LNHNV and CDR2 YYDKDF (reference sequence). Trimming took off 6 bases at V and 6 bases at J, with 15 bases between the two ends. CDR3 sequence reads: CATSTETDSNSPLHF. CDR3 nucleotides: TGTGCCACCAGTACAGAGACGGACTCTAATTCACCCCTCCACTTT. Complete variable domain (other parts from reference TRBV15 and TRBJ1-6): DAMVIQNPRYQVTQFGKPVTLSCSQTLNHNVMYWYQQKSSQAPKLLFHYYDKDFNNEADTPDNFQSRRPNTSFCFLDIRSPGLGDTAMYLCATSTETDSNSPLHFGNGTRLTVT.

This clonotype was counted at least ten times. CDR3 residues: CASSFGTGGEDTQYF. The DNA for the CDR3 is TGCGCCAGCAGCTTCGGGACAGGGGGTGAGGATACGCAGTATTTT. The chain links TRBV5-1 to TRBJ2-3, with TRBD1 identical over 11 bases. The trim removed 2 bases at V and 6 bases at J, leaving 5 bases unmatched. The CDR3 runs to 15 residues. Germline CDR1 and CDR2: SGHRS and YFSETQ. The full variable domain, rest sourced from reference TRBV5-1 and TRBJ2-3, is KAGVTQTPRYLIKTRGQQVTLSCSPISGHRSVSWYQQTPGQGLQFLFEYFSETQRNKGNFPGRFSGRQFSNSRSEMNVSTLELGDSALYLCASSFGTGGEDTQYFGPGTRLTVL.

In this sample, this clonotype turned up many times. This chain links TRBV10-3 with TRBJ2-2, with TRBD2 identical over 15 bases. This CDR3 region has 16 residues. Germline V lookup: CDR1 ENHRY, CDR2 SYGVKD. Trimming cost V 6 bases and J 8 bases; bases outside gene matches: 7. CDR3 DNA: TGTGCCATCAGACTCGGGACTAGCGGGAGGCAAGGGGAGCTGTTTTTT. Translation gives CAIRLGTSGRQGELFF.

The V call is TRBV29-1, the J call TRBJ1-1; D remains ambiguous. Germline V CDR1 and CDR2: SQVTM, ANQGSEA. The V end lost 3 bases, the J end lost 6 bases, and 11 bases lay between the germline ends. The CDR3 runs to 12 residues. The CDR3 DNA follows: TGCAGCGTTGACGAGGTCGGGGCTGAAGCTTTCTTT. This sequence encodes CSVDEVGAEAFF.

This clonotype was detected only a few times. The chain uses TRBV6-2 or TRBV6-3 and TRBJ2-2; TRBD2 aligns across 8 bases. J was trimmed by 8 bases and V by 7 bases; bases with no gene match: 9. Germline values: CDR1 MNHEY, CDR2 SVGEGT. This CDR3 has 14 residues. CDR3 in amino acids: CASTATSARGELFF. The CDR3 DNA follows: TGTGCCAGCACCGCGACTAGCGCAAGGGGGGAGCTGTTTTTT.

V is TRBV20-1 and J is TRBJ2-7, with D unclear. Germline V gene lookup returns CDR1 DFQATT and CDR2 SNEGSKA (reference sequence). Trimming removed 3 bases from V and 0 bases from J, with 12 bases in between. The CDR3 extends over 14 amino acids. CDR3 in DNA: TGCAGTGCTAGCAAATATGACACCTCCTACGAGCAGTACGTC. Amino acids: CSASKYDTSYEQYV.

This chain connects TRBV5-1 to TRBJ1-2; D might be TRBD1 (5 bases). Between the trimmed V and J ends, which lost 4 bases and 8 bases, there was a span of 18 bases. The CDR3 totals 14 residues. Germline CDR1 and CDR2: SGHRS and YFSETQ. CDR3 nucleotides: TGCGCCAGCAGCCCTCAGGGAGGTTCGGAGGGCTACACCTTC. Translation: CASSPQGGSEGYTF.

At least ten counts were recorded for this clonotype. The gene calls are TRBV12-3 or TRBV12-4 and TRBJ2-5; D could derive from TRBD1 or TRBD2 (5 bases each). V was trimmed by 7 bases and J by 8 bases, leaving 14 bases between them. The length of the CDR3 is 12 residues. DNA of the CDR3: TGTGCCAGCACCTTGGGACGTTCAACCCAGTACTTC. Its translation is CASTLGRSTQYF.

There are many counts of this clonotype. The chain is built from TRBV29-1 and TRBJ2-3; 7 bases fit TRBD1. J gave up 1 base and V 7 bases, and 8 bases lay outside the gene matches. The CDR3 is 14 amino acids. CDR1 SQVTM and CDR2 ANQGSEA come from the germline V gene. The CDR3 nucleotides read TGCAGCGGCGAAAGGGGGCGTGGCACAGATACGCAGTATTTT. Amino acid sequence: CSGERGRGTDTQYF.

The DNA of the CDR3 is TGTGCCAGCAGCTTAGGGACTAGCGGGAAAAATGAGCAGTTCTTC. Translating it yields CASSLGTSGKNEQFF. The rearrangement links TRBV7-8 to TRBJ2-1; 12 nucleotides line up with TRBD2. Germline CDR1 is SGHVS and CDR2 is FQNEAQ. The ends lost 1 base at V and 7 bases at J; junction bases unmatched: 2. The CDR3 sequence is 15 residues long.